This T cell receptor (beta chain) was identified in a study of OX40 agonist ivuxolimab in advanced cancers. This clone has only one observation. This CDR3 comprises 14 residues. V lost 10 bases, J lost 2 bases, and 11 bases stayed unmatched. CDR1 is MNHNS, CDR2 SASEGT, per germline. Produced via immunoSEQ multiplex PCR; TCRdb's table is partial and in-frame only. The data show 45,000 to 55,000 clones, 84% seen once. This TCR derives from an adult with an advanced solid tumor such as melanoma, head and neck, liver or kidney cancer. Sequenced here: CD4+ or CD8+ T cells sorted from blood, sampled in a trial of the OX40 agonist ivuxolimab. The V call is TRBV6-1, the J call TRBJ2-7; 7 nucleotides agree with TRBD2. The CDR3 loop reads CATLFRLAAYEQYF. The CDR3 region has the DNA TGTGCCACCCTGTTCCGGCTAGCGGCCTACGAGCAGTACTTC.